This T cell receptor (beta chain) was sequenced for a study of blood T cell repertoires in COVID-19. Study-wide background: Acute-phase and convalescent COVID-19 samples originated in the United States, Italy and Spain. PBMCs, B-cell-depleted T cells, or T cells provided the cDNA or gDNA that made up the material.

Study processing details: Researchers report that nucleated cell counts were estimated from reference gene primer amplification. The protocol was immunoSEQ multiplex PCR, while the TCRdb copy is restricted to in-frame clones and leaves out a portion. Clonal size and the V and J genes are those of that table, whereas D and trimming came from the DNA. The table includes 40,000 to 60,000 clones, about 86% detected once. Trimming removed 3 bases from V and 0 bases from J, with 12 bases in between. The CDR3 has 16 amino acids. The germline V gene encodes CDR1 MNHNS and CDR2 SASEGT. The chain carries TRBV6-1 and TRBJ1-5; D is unclear. The clonotype originates from an elderly man with active COVID-19. The sequenced sample consisted of peripheral blood. Here the CDR3 reads CASSDRGTLSNQPQHF. CDR3 coding DNA: TGTGCCAGCAGTGACCGGGGTACCCTTAGCAATCAGCCCCAGCATTTT.